This T cell receptor beta chain emerged from a study of blood T cell repertoires in COVID-19. The data were produced by immunoSEQ multiplex PCR, yet TCRdb's version contains in-frame clones alone and is incomplete. The sample has more than 150,000 clones; 80% to 90% are singletons. CDR3 length: 12 amino acids. Germline-derived CDR1 and CDR2 are WSHSY and SAAADI. V lost 10 bases and J lost 1, with 10 bases in between. The TCR sequence derives from a man between 65 and 79 years old with active or convalescent COVID-19. Sample: peripheral blood. V is TRBV10-2 and J is TRBJ2-5; the D gene is possibly TRBD1 (6 bases). CDR3 in DNA: TGCGCCACAGGACAGAGCCAAGAGACCCAGTACTTC. It specifies CATGQSQETQYF.